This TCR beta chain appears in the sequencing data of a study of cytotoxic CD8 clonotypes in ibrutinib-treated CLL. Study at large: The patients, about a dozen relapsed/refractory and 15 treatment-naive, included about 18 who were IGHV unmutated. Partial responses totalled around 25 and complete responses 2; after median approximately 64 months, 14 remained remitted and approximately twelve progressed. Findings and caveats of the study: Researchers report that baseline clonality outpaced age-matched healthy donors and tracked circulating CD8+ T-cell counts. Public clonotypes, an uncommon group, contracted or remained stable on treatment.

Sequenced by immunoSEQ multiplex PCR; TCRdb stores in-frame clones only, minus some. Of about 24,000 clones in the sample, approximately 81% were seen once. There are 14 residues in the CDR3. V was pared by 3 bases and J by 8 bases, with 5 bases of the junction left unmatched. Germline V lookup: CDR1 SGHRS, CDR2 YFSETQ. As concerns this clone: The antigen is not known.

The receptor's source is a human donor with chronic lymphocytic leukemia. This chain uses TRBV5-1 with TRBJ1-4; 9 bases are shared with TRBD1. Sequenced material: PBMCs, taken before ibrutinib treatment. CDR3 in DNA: TGCGCCAGCAGCTGGGGACAGGGTAAAGAAAAACTGTTTTTT. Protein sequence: CASSWGQGKEKLFF.